The 28 T cell receptor beta chains listed next were all sequenced from one sample in a study of regulatory T cells in long-lasting Graves disease (dated by TCRdb to the early 2020s). Libraries were built with multiplex PCR. Sequencing instrument: Illumina HiSeq 4000. TCR beta libraries were built with iRepertoire HTBI primers and Arm-PCR amplification of CDR3 regions. The raw public reads went through TCRdb reprocessing: fastp at Q25, MiXCR clone calling, in-frame beta chains kept. One record per CDR3 amino acid sequence lists the most common genes and DNA. The sample records about 430,000 distinct CDR3 sequences, roughly a fifth of which are singletons. The ten largest make up 14% of the sample. Sample time point, as interpreted from the label and publication: persistent/refractory GD, antithyroid drugs over 5 years with positive TRAb. For both TCR sequencing and RNA sequencing, RNA was extracted from PBMCs using TRIzol.

Sequenced material: peripheral blood mononuclear cells (PBMCs), taken when the disease was refractory, from a patient treated with antithyroid drugs. Receptor source: a female donor with Graves disease.

The chain combines TRBV15 with TRBJ1-1, with D uncertain. Germline V CDR1 and CDR2: LNHNV, YYDKDF (reference sequence). Trimming shortened V by 4 bases and J by 1 base, and 7 bases separated the two germline ends. The length of the CDR3 is 13 residues. The CDR3 here is CATSTKRNTEAFF. CDR3 bases: TGTGCCACCAGCACAAAGAGGAACACTGAAGCTTTCTTT.

At least ten counts were recorded for this clonotype. This rearrangement joins TRBV6-1 to TRBJ1-6, with 7 positions matching TRBD1. The CDR3 consists of 13 residues. Germline values: CDR1 MNHNS, CDR2 SASEGT. The V gene end was trimmed by 9 bases and the J gene end by 9 bases; junction bases not matched to a gene: 8. As DNA, the CDR3 is TGTGCCAGTAGACCGGGACAGAGTTCACCCCTCCACTTT. This sequence encodes CASRPGQSSPLHF.

The genes are TRBV5-1 and TRBJ2-1; 11 bases agree with TRBD2. The CDR3 runs 18 residues. The V segment lost 4 bases and the J segment 3 bases; nucleotides outside the gene matches: 12. Looked up from germline, CDR1 is SGHRS and CDR2 is YFSETQ. DNA of the CDR3: TGCGCCAGCAGCCCGGATCTAGCGGGAGGCCCCTACTACAATGAGCAGTTCTTC. Translated, it gives CASSPDLAGGPYYNEQFF.

This clonotype was counted between two and nine times. V and J are TRBV20-1 and TRBJ2-1; 7 bases align to TRBD1. The ends lost 2 bases at V and 4 bases at J; junction bases unmatched: 5. This CDR3 spans 14 amino acids. Germline assignment: CDR1 DFQATT and CDR2 SNEGSKA (reference sequence). The CDR3 reads CSARTTDRYNEQFF. The CDR3, as DNA: TGCAGTGCTAGAACTACGGACAGGTACAATGAGCAGTTCTTC.

The genes are TRBV28 and TRBJ1-3, with a possible D match to TRBD1 (5 bases). The germline V gene encodes CDR1 MDHEN and CDR2 SYDVKM. Deletions cut 4 bases from V and 5 bases from J, with 18 bases between. This CDR3 is 16 amino acids long. The CDR3 loop is CASSSGTPDIRNTIYF. Here the CDR3 DNA reads TGTGCCAGCAGTTCAGGGACCCCGGACATCCGAAACACCATATATTTT.

This clonotype was seen at least ten times. The V and J genes are TRBV11-2 and TRBJ1-4, with D maybe TRBD1 (5 bases). Trimming removed 0 bases at V and 0 bases at J, with 17 bases between. Germline V gene sequence: CDR1 SGHAT, CDR2 FQNNGV. This CDR3 comprises 19 residues. The CDR3 bases are TGTGCCAGCAGCTTAGAGCGGGGCAGGGCCGTTGCAACTAATGAAAAACTGTTTTTT. This sequence encodes CASSLERGRAVATNEKLFF.

This clonotype has a count of ten or more. The CDR3 region has the DNA TGTGCCACCCAGACGGGATCATACGAGCAGTACTTC. Protein product: CATQTGSYEQYF. The V and J genes are TRBV6-1 and TRBJ2-7, with a possible D match to TRBD2 (5 bases). In germline, CDR1 is MNHNS, CDR2 SASEGT. V lost 10 bases and J 4 bases, leaving 14 bases between the germline ends. The CDR3 is 12 residues long.

At least ten counts were recorded for this clonotype. The rearrangement joins TRBV2 to TRBJ1-1; 8 nucleotides match TRBD1. The CDR3 runs 15 residues. Germline-derived CDR1 and CDR2 are SNHLY and FYNNEI. V was pared by 4 bases and J by 0 bases, with 4 bases of the junction left unmatched. The CDR3 sequence is CASSGDRMMNTEAFF. The CDR3 DNA follows: TGTGCCAGCAGTGGGGACAGGATGATGAACACTGAAGCTTTCTTT.

The V call is TRBV2, the J call TRBJ2-1; possibly TRBD1 for D (6 bases). Trimming took 6 bases from V and 5 from J, leaving 11 bases between them. The CDR3 is 13 residues long. CDR1 and CDR2 (germline): SNHLY, FYNNEI. CDR3 sequence (DNA): TGTGCCAGCAGGGAAACAGGGAACAATGAGCAGTTCTTC. It codes for CASRETGNNEQFF.

To note about this clonotype: A far larger clone differs by one base, so this is likely a read error. The chain has TRBV11-2 and TRBJ1-2, with D uncertain. The germline CDR1 and CDR2 sequences are SGHAT and FQNNGV. The CDR3 has 13 amino acids. Between the trimmed V and J ends, which lost 6 bases and 3 bases, there was a span of 11 bases. CDR3 in amino acids: CASSLWPDYGYTF. DNA of the CDR3: TGTGCCAGCAGTTTATGGCCGGACTATGGCTACACCTTC.

This clonotype occurred a few times. V is TRBV18 and J is TRBJ2-2; no definite D call. This CDR3 contains 14 residues. V dropped 3 bases and J dropped 7 bases, with 12 bases sitting between them. Germline-derived CDR1 and CDR2 are KGHSH and LQKENI. This CDR3 is CASSPRSISGELFF. For the CDR3, the DNA is TGTGCCAGCTCACCCCGATCCATTAGCGGGGAGCTGTTTTTT. Variable domain in full (rest from reference TRBV18 and TRBJ2-2): NAGVMQNPRHLVRRRGQEARLRCSPMKGHSHVYWYRQLPEEGLKFMVYLQKENIIDESGMPKERFSAEFPKEGPSILRIQQVVRGDSAAYFCASSPRSISGELFFGEGSRLTVL.

V is TRBV4-1 and J is TRBJ2-7, with D uncertain. V was pared by 0 bases and J by 3 bases, with 6 bases between. Per the germline V gene, CDR1 is MGHRA and CDR2 is YSYEKL. CDR3 size: 13 residues. Here the CDR3 DNA reads TGCGCCAGCAGCCAAGATCCCGACTACGAGCAGTACTTC. This translates into CASSQDPDYEQYF.

This clonotype was seen at least ten times. The chain employs TRBV28 and TRBJ1-1; TRBD1 agrees at 8 bases. The CDR3 covers 14 residues. Germline V gene lookup returns CDR1 MDHEN and CDR2 SYDVKM. V shed 5 bases, J shed 4 bases, and the junction held 6 bases outside the gene matches. The CDR3 reads CASSPGTGVTEAFF. CDR3 nucleotide sequence: TGTGCCAGCAGTCCCGGGACAGGAGTCACTGAAGCTTTCTTT.

In its sample, this clonotype was seen many times. This chain connects TRBV2 to TRBJ2-5; tentative D call: TRBD2 (6 bases). The V and J ends lost 1 base and 1 base respectively, with 10 bases between them. In germline, CDR1 is SNHLY, CDR2 FYNNEI. This CDR3 region has 15 residues. The CDR3 sequence is CASSEEETSQETQYF. CDR3 coding DNA: TGTGCCAGCAGTGAAGAGGAGACTAGCCAAGAGACCCAGTACTTC.

There are a few counts of this clonotype. A much larger clone lies a single base off, so this may be a read error. V and J are TRBV12-3 or TRBV12-4 and TRBJ2-7; TRBD1 matches 9 bases. The CDR3 runs 14 residues. The CDR3 nucleotides are TGTGCCAGCAGTAGGGGACAGGGAGCCTACGAGCGGTACTTC. Encoded protein: CASSRGQGAYERYF.

At least ten counts were recorded for this clonotype. The V call is TRBV29-1, the J call TRBJ2-5; no clear D gene. The CDR3 is 12 amino acids. Germline V lookup: CDR1 SQVTM, CDR2 ANQGSEA. Trimming stripped 2 bases from V and 4 bases from J, with 8 bases between. CDR3 region: CSVEKQSETQYF. DNA of the CDR3: TGCAGCGTTGAAAAACAGTCAGAGACCCAGTACTTC.

This clonotype came up a few times. Relative to the germline gene, one junction end is altered; a read error may explain this. The CDR3 sequence is CASSDPQGIGFF. In DNA form, the CDR3 reads TGTGCCAGCAGTGACCCGCAGGGGATAGGGTTCTTC. The rearrangement links TRBV2 to TRBJ2-4; D possibly corresponds to TRBD1 (6 bases). This CDR3 has 12 amino acids. Germline loops: CDR1 SNHLY, CDR2 FYNNEI. Using reference TRBV2 and TRBJ2-4 for the parts outside the CDR3, the full variable domain is EPEVTQTPSHQVTQMGQEVILRCVPISNHLYFYWYRQILGQKVEFLVSFYNNEISEKSEIFDDQFSVERPDGSNFTLKIRSTKLEDSAMYFCASSDPQGIGFFGAGTRLSVL.

There are many counts of this clonotype. This chain links TRBV20-1 with TRBJ2-7; D remains unclear. CDR3 length: 12 amino acids. V lost 3 bases and J lost 2, with 8 bases in between. Per germline, CDR1 DFQATT and CDR2 SNEGSKA (reference sequence). CDR3 sequence: CSARLAPYEQYF. The CDR3 DNA reads TGCAGTGCTAGGCTGGCCCCCTACGAGCAGTACTTC.

This clonotype was seen more than once but under ten times. The chain has TRBV20-1 and TRBJ1-1; unclear D gene. Trimming shortened V by 3 bases and J by 3 bases, and 14 bases separated the two germline ends. The CDR3 contains 14 residues. The V gene's germline CDR1 is DFQATT and CDR2 SNEGSKA (reference sequence). This CDR3 reads CSASRRGLDTEAFF. In nucleotides, the CDR3 is TGCAGTGCTAGTCGACGAGGTTTGGACACTGAAGCTTTCTTT.

This clonotype showed up just a few times. V and J are TRBV24-1 and TRBJ1-1, with D possibly TRBD1 on 6 matching bases. The V and J ends lost 0 bases and 4 bases respectively, with 17 bases between them. Per germline, CDR1 KGHDR and CDR2 SFDVKD. This CDR3 spans 17 amino acids. This chain's CDR3 is CATSDLRYRVGVTEAFF. CDR3 DNA sequence: TGTGCCACCAGTGATTTGCGATACAGGGTTGGTGTCACTGAAGCTTTCTTT.

This clonotype was seen repeatedly, ten times or more. This rearrangement joins TRBV6-2 or TRBV6-3 to TRBJ2-7; the D is unclear. The CDR3 runs to 13 residues. V lost 5 bases and J lost 3, with 11 bases in between. The V gene's germline CDR1 is MNHEY and CDR2 SVGEGT. CDR3 nucleotides: TGTGCCAGCAGTGAACTGGGCTACTACGAGCAGTACTTC. Protein product: CASSELGYYEQYF.

The V call is TRBV11-2, the J call TRBJ2-5; TRBD2 agrees at 10 bases. V was pared by 4 bases and J by 0 bases, with 2 bases of the junction left unmatched. CDR3 size: 15 residues. Looked up from germline, CDR1 is SGHAT and CDR2 is FQNNGV. This CDR3 reads CASSSTSGYQETQYF. CDR3 nucleotides: TGTGCCAGCAGCTCGACTAGCGGGTACCAAGAGACCCAGTACTTC.

At least ten counts were recorded for this clonotype. The chain couples TRBV11-2 to TRBJ2-2, with 10 bases matching TRBD2. Germline assignment: CDR1 SGHAT and CDR2 FQNNGV. V dropped 1 base and J dropped 6; count of bases not matched to a gene: 2. The CDR3 is made up of 15 amino acids. The DNA for the CDR3 is TGTGCCAGCAGCTTAGTTCTAGCGGGAGCCGGGGAGCTGTTTTTT. Protein: CASSLVLAGAGELFF.

This rearrangement joins TRBV19 to TRBJ2-6; 11 bases are shared with TRBD1. The CDR3 is 17 amino acids. The germline V gene encodes CDR1 LNHDA and CDR2 SQIVND (reference sequence). V shed 3 bases and J 1 base; nucleotides not matched to a gene: 2. The CDR3: CASSMGTGGSGANVLTF. The CDR3 DNA sequence: TGTGCCAGTAGTATGGGGACAGGGGGATCTGGGGCCAACGTCCTGACTTTC.

This clonotype was found many times. This chain joins TRBV11-2 and TRBJ2-2, with 15 bases that match TRBD2. V dropped 3 bases and J dropped 5; count of bases not matched to a gene: 10. Looked up from germline, CDR1 is SGHAT and CDR2 is FQNNGV. The CDR3 extends over 19 amino acids. Written as DNA, the CDR3 is TGTGCCAGCAGCTTCGACCCCCTTGGACTAGCGGGAGGGACCGGGGAGCTGTTTTTT. This translates into CASSFDPLGLAGGTGELFF.

This clonotype has at least ten counts. The V call is TRBV3-1, the J call TRBJ2-7; D is unclear. There are 13 residues in the CDR3. V was trimmed by 0 bases and J by 6 bases, leaving 9 bases between them. From germline, CDR1 is LGHDT and CDR2 YNNKEL (reference sequence). The CDR3 region has the DNA TGTGCCAGCAGCCAAGATATAAGGACCGAGCAGTACTTC. Translated: CASSQDIRTEQYF.

This clonotype appeared many times. The chain uses TRBV12-5 and TRBJ2-5; 8 positions agree with TRBD1. V shed 4 bases and J 4 bases; nucleotides not matched to a gene: 5. Germline CDR1 and CDR2: LGHNT and FRNRAP. The CDR3 loop spans 14 amino acids. The CDR3 sequence is CASGSGQGVETQYF. The CDR3 DNA is TGTGCTAGTGGTTCAGGACAGGGCGTAGAGACCCAGTACTTC. Looking up the rest from reference TRBV12-5 and TRBJ2-5 gives the full variable domain: DARVTQTPRHKVTEMGQEVTMRCQPILGHNTVFWYRQTMMQGLELLAYFRNRAPLDDSGMPKDRFSAEMPDATLATLKIQPSEPRDSAVYFCASGSGQGVETQYFGPGTRLLVL.

This clonotype occurred a few times. The chain carries TRBV7-8 and TRBJ2-7, with 7 nucleotides matching TRBD1. The CDR3 is made up of 15 amino acids. J gave up 5 bases and V 5 bases, and 12 bases lay outside the gene matches. Germline loops: CDR1 SGHVS, CDR2 FQNEAQ. DNA for the CDR3: TGTGCCAGCAGCCCAGGGGTAACAGGGGCGGACGAGCAGTACTTC. It is translated as CASSPGVTGADEQYF.